A selection of T cell receptor beta chains follows, all from one sample in a study of cytomegalovirus exposure and HLA in healthy donors. Sequencing was performed with immunoSEQ multiplex PCR; in TCRdb, only in-frame clones are kept and a portion is missing. The sample's table shows around 100,000 clones. The sample comprised PBMCs. These receptors were collected from a man between 50 and 59 years old in good health and CMV-seronegative. CDR3s include the opening cysteine and the closing phenylalanine or tryptophan. The D gene is left open where the match is weak.

D gene: .
V gene: TRBV7-3
J gene: TRBJ2-6
CDR3 DNA: TGTGCCAGCAGCTTACAGGGGCCTGGGGCCAACGTCCTGACTTTC
CDR3 protein: CASSLQGPGANVLTF

D gene: TRBD1
V gene: TRBV11-2
J gene: TRBJ2-7
CDR3 DNA: TGTGCCAGCAGGTCGACAGGGGTCCACGAGCAGTACTTC
CDR3 protein: CASRSTGVHEQYF

D gene: .
V gene: TRBV5-4
J gene: TRBJ1-1
CDR3 DNA: TGTGCCAGCTTCCCCCGGGGGTCAACCCCACCATACACTGAAGCTTTCTTT
CDR3 protein: CASFPRGSTPPYTEAFF

D gene: .
V gene: TRBV7-2
J gene: TRBJ2-3
CDR3 DNA: TGTGCCAGCAGCTTAGGGCTCCACCTGGCCTTTCCAGATACGCAGTATTTT
CDR3 protein: CASSLGLHLAFPDTQYF

D gene: TRBD1
V gene: TRBV7-2
J gene: TRBJ2-6
CDR3 DNA: TGTGCCAGCATCGGACAGGTGAAAGCTGGGGCCAACGTCCTGACTTTC
CDR3 protein: CASIGQVKAGANVLTF

D gene: .
V gene: TRBV11-3
J gene: TRBJ2-2
CDR3 DNA: TGTGCCAGCAGCAGCACAGGGTACACCGGGGAGCTGTTTTTT
CDR3 protein: CASSSTGYTGELFF

D gene: TRBD1
V gene: TRBV6-5
J gene: TRBJ2-7
CDR3 DNA: TGTGCCAGCAGTTGGGGACAGGTTTACGAGCAGTACTTC
CDR3 protein: CASSWGQVYEQYF

D gene: .
V gene: TRBV5-1
J gene: TRBJ2-1
CDR3 DNA: TGCGCCAGCAGCTTGGTTGGGGCGGATGAGCAGTTCTTC
CDR3 protein: CASSLVGADEQFF

D gene: .
V gene: TRBV2
J gene: TRBJ2-7
CDR3 DNA: TGTGCCCTCAGCAGGGGCGAGCAGTACTTC
CDR3 protein: CALSRGEQYF

D gene: TRBD2
V gene: TRBV6-5
J gene: TRBJ2-2
CDR3 DNA: TGTGCCAGCAGAAGCGGGGGGGACACCGGGGAGCTGTTTTTT
CDR3 protein: CASRSGGDTGELFF

D gene: .
V gene: TRBV19
J gene: TRBJ2-3
CDR3 DNA: TGTGCCAGTAGTAAAGCATCTCTAAGAGATACGCAGTATTTT
CDR3 protein: CASSKASLRDTQYF

D gene: .
V gene: TRBV7-9
J gene: TRBJ2-1
CDR3 DNA: TGTGCCAGCAGCTTACGGGTAGGATACAATGAGCAGTTCTTC
CDR3 protein: CASSLRVGYNEQFF

D gene: TRBD1
V gene: TRBV7-9
J gene: TRBJ1-1
CDR3 DNA: TGTGCCAGCAGCTACATACAGGGGTGGCCTGAAGCTTTCTTT
CDR3 protein: CASSYIQGWPEAFF

D gene: TRBD1
V gene: TRBV5-4
J gene: TRBJ2-7
CDR3 DNA: TGTGCCAGCAGCTTGGGGGGACAGGGCCCCTACGAGCAGTACTTC
CDR3 protein: CASSLGGQGPYEQYF

D gene: TRBD1
V gene: TRBV27
J gene: TRBJ2-7
CDR3 DNA: TGTGCCAGCAGTCCAAGATCCGGGACAGGGTTCCACGAGCAGTACTTC
CDR3 protein: CASSPRSGTGFHEQYF

D gene: TRBD2
V gene: TRBV4-3
J gene: TRBJ2-2
CDR3 DNA: TGCGCCAGCAGCCCGGCGGGGGGGACCGGGGAGCTGTTTTTT
CDR3 protein: CASSPAGGTGELFF

D gene: .
V gene: TRBV5-1
J gene: TRBJ2-5
CDR3 DNA: TGCGCCAGCAGCCCATCGACAGGTGCCCAAGAGACCCAGTACTTC
CDR3 protein: CASSPSTGAQETQYF

D gene: .
V gene: TRBV4-3
J gene: TRBJ2-7
CDR3 DNA: TGCGCCAGCAGCCAAGTCCGGGGTAACGGATACTTC
CDR3 protein: CASSQVRGNGYF

D gene: .
V gene: TRBV4-3
J gene: TRBJ1-1
CDR3 DNA: TGCGCCAGCAGCCAAGATCCCCGGGTCTGGGCGGGAGCTTTCTTT
CDR3 protein: CASSQDPRVWAGAFF

D gene: TRBD1
V gene: TRBV7-2
J gene: TRBJ1-3
CDR3 DNA: TGTGCCAGCAGCCCAGGACAGGGCACTGGAAACACCATATATTTT
CDR3 protein: CASSPGQGTGNTIYF

D gene: TRBD1
V gene: TRBV7-8
J gene: TRBJ1-5
CDR3 DNA: TGTGCCAGCAGCCCTATGGGACAGGGGGTTCAGCCCCAGCATTTT
CDR3 protein: CASSPMGQGVQPQHF

D gene: .
V gene: TRBV6-6
J gene: TRBJ2-7
CDR3 DNA: TGTGCCAGCATAGGTCCAGGGGCGTCCTACGAGCAGTACTTC
CDR3 protein: CASIGPGASYEQYF

D gene: .
V gene: TRBV5-1
J gene: TRBJ2-1
CDR3 DNA: TGCGCCAGCAGCCTGGACGGGGGTTCCTACAATGAGCAGTTCTTC
CDR3 protein: CASSLDGGSYNEQFF

D gene: TRBD1
V gene: TRBV19
J gene: TRBJ2-7
CDR3 DNA: TGTGCCAGTAGTGTTCGACAGGGCCCCTACGAGCAGTACTTC
CDR3 protein: CASSVRQGPYEQYF

D gene: .
V gene: TRBV19
J gene: TRBJ2-2
CDR3 DNA: TGTGCCAGTAGATGGGGGCTAGGGGAGCTGTTTTTT
CDR3 protein: CASRWGLGELFF

D gene: TRBD1
V gene: TRBV27
J gene: TRBJ2-7
CDR3 DNA: TGTGCCAGCAGCCCCGACAGGGGAGGAAACTACGAGCAGTACTTC
CDR3 protein: CASSPDRGGNYEQYF

D gene: .
V gene: TRBV9
J gene: TRBJ2-1
CDR3 DNA: TGTGCCAGCAGCGTAGGTGGCGGTGAGCAGTTCTTC
CDR3 protein: CASSVGGGEQFF

D gene: .
V gene: TRBV5-4
J gene: TRBJ1-1
CDR3 DNA: TGTGCCAGCAGCTTGGGTAACAGGCGCTCAAACACTGAAGCTTTCTTT
CDR3 protein: CASSLGNRRSNTEAFF

D gene: .
V gene: TRBV14
J gene: TRBJ2-7
CDR3 DNA: TGTGCCAGCAGCCAAGATCTGGCAGAATCTGGTGGCGAGCAGTACTTC
CDR3 protein: CASSQDLAESGGEQYF

D gene: .
V gene: TRBV6-5
J gene: TRBJ2-6
CDR3 DNA: TGTGCCAGCAGTTACCCGCCTCGGGGGGCCAACGTCCTGACTTTC
CDR3 protein: CASSYPPRGANVLTF

D gene: .
V gene: TRBV5-6
J gene: TRBJ2-7
CDR3 DNA: TGTGCCAGCAGCACCGACAGGCTGTCCTACGAGCAGTACTTC
CDR3 protein: CASSTDRLSYEQYF

D gene: .
V gene: TRBV16
J gene: TRBJ1-2
CDR3 DNA: TGTGCCAGCAGCCAAGAGGCGGGAGGCTACACCTTC
CDR3 protein: CASSQEAGGYTF

D gene: TRBD2
V gene: TRBV11-3
J gene: TRBJ2-1
CDR3 DNA: TGTGCCAGCAGTCTTCGGACTAGTACTGAGTTCTTC
CDR3 protein: CASSLRTSTEFF

D gene: .
V gene: TRBV7-3
J gene: TRBJ1-1
CDR3 DNA: TGTGCCAGCAGCTCCGAGGTGCTAGGGGTGAACACTGAAGCTTTCTTT
CDR3 protein: CASSSEVLGVNTEAFF

D gene: TRBD2
V gene: TRBV10-3
J gene: TRBJ2-5
CDR3 DNA: TGTGCCATAAATAGCGGGGACCAAGAGACCCAGTACTTC
CDR3 protein: CAINSGDQETQYF

D gene: TRBD2
V gene: TRBV5-1
J gene: TRBJ2-5
CDR3 DNA: TGCGCCAGCAGCCAGGGACTAGCGGGAACAGAGACCCAGTACTTC
CDR3 protein: CASSQGLAGTETQYF

D gene: TRBD1
V gene: TRBV6-5
J gene: TRBJ1-2
CDR3 DNA: TGTGCCAGCAGTTACTCCGCAGGGGGCGTCTATGGCTACACCTTC
CDR3 protein: CASSYSAGGVYGYTF

D gene: TRBD1
V gene: TRBV9
J gene: TRBJ2-6
CDR3 DNA: TGTGCCAGCAGCGCCGACAGGGTTGGGGCCAACGTCCTGACTTTC
CDR3 protein: CASSADRVGANVLTF

D gene: TRBD2
V gene: TRBV4-2
J gene: TRBJ2-2
CDR3 DNA: TGTGCCAGCAGCCCAAGGACTAGCGGGAGGGACACCGGGGAGCTGTTTTTT
CDR3 protein: CASSPRTSGRDTGELFF

D gene: .
V gene: TRBV5-1
J gene: TRBJ1-2
CDR3 DNA: TGCGCCAGCAGCTTGGATTTTTTCGGGGGGCCACGCTATGGCTACACCTTC
CDR3 protein: CASSLDFFGGPRYGYTF

D gene: .
V gene: TRBV10-3
J gene: TRBJ1-2
CDR3 DNA: TGTGCCATCAGTGGGCTCAACTATGGCTACACCTTC
CDR3 protein: CAISGLNYGYTF

D gene: .
V gene: TRBV4-3
J gene: TRBJ1-3
CDR3 DNA: TGCGCCAGCAGCCAAGGGCAGGGCTTACGAAACACCATATATTTT
CDR3 protein: CASSQGQGLRNTIYF

D gene: .
V gene: TRBV4-3
J gene: TRBJ1-5
CDR3 DNA: TGCGCCAGCAGCCAAGATTGGGGCAGATTCAATCAGCCCCAGCATTTT
CDR3 protein: CASSQDWGRFNQPQHF

D gene: TRBD2
V gene: TRBV29-1
J gene: TRBJ2-7
CDR3 DNA: TGCAGCGTTCTTAGCGGGAGGGCCTACGAGCAGTACTTC
CDR3 protein: CSVLSGRAYEQYF

D gene: TRBD1
V gene: TRBV7-9
J gene: TRBJ2-3
CDR3 DNA: TGTGCCAGCAGTACTAAGACAGGGGGGGGCACAGATACGCAGTATTTT
CDR3 protein: CASSTKTGGGTDTQYF

D gene: .
V gene: TRBV10-3
J gene: TRBJ1-3
CDR3 DNA: TGTGCCATCAGTGAGTGGGGGGGCTCTGGAAACACCATATATTTT
CDR3 protein: CAISEWGGSGNTIYF

D gene: TRBD1
V gene: TRBV5-1
J gene: TRBJ2-2
CDR3 DNA: TGCGCCAGCAGCTCAGGACAGGGCCAAACGAACACCGGGGAGCTGTTTTTT
CDR3 protein: CASSSGQGQTNTGELFF

D gene: TRBD2
V gene: TRBV7-3
J gene: TRBJ2-1
CDR3 DNA: TGTGCCAGCAGCTTATTACTAGCGGGTTACAATGAGCAGTTCTTC
CDR3 protein: CASSLLLAGYNEQFF

D gene: .
V gene: TRBV19
J gene: TRBJ1-2
CDR3 DNA: TGTGCCAGTAGTCAAACAGCAGCCGGAGGCTACACCTTC
CDR3 protein: CASSQTAAGGYTF

D gene: TRBD1
V gene: TRBV5-4
J gene: TRBJ2-4
CDR3 DNA: TGTGCCAGCAGCGCGGCGGACAGGGTCAAAAACATTCAGTACTTC
CDR3 protein: CASSAADRVKNIQYF

D gene: .
V gene: TRBV29-1
J gene: TRBJ1-1
CDR3 DNA: TGCAGCGTCGAGGGAAGGTCTGGGGCTTTCTTT
CDR3 protein: CSVEGRSGAFF

D gene: TRBD1
V gene: TRBV18
J gene: TRBJ2-7
CDR3 DNA: TGTGCCAGCTCACAGGACAGGGGTGGCTACGAGCAGTACTTC
CDR3 protein: CASSQDRGGYEQYF

D gene: TRBD2
V gene: TRBV5-4
J gene: TRBJ2-1
CDR3 DNA: TGTGCCAGCAGCGAGAGTAGCGGGGGGGCTTACAATGAGCAGTTCTTC
CDR3 protein: CASSESSGGAYNEQFF

D gene: .
V gene: TRBV9
J gene: TRBJ1-2
CDR3 DNA: TGTGCCAGCAGCCCCGGGGGGGTTGGCTATGGCTACACCTTC
CDR3 protein: CASSPGGVGYGYTF

D gene: TRBD2
V gene: TRBV9
J gene: TRBJ2-1
CDR3 DNA: TGTGCCAGCAGCGTAGAACCTAGCGGGAGCGTTGAGCAGTTCTTC
CDR3 protein: CASSVEPSGSVEQFF

D gene: .
V gene: TRBV4-1
J gene: TRBJ2-7
CDR3 DNA: TGCGCCAGCAGCCAAGTGGGAGGACAGGTGTACGAGCAGTACTTC
CDR3 protein: CASSQVGGQVYEQYF

D gene: .
V gene: TRBV5-6
J gene: TRBJ2-2
CDR3 DNA: TGTGCCAGCAGCTTCGGTAGCAACCCCACCGGGGAGCTGTTTTTT
CDR3 protein: CASSFGSNPTGELFF

D gene: .
V gene: TRBV11-3
J gene: TRBJ1-1
CDR3 DNA: TGTGCCAGCTGTGAAAAGGGCGCGGGTAGGAACACTGAAGCTTTCTTT
CDR3 protein: CASCEKGAGRNTEAFF